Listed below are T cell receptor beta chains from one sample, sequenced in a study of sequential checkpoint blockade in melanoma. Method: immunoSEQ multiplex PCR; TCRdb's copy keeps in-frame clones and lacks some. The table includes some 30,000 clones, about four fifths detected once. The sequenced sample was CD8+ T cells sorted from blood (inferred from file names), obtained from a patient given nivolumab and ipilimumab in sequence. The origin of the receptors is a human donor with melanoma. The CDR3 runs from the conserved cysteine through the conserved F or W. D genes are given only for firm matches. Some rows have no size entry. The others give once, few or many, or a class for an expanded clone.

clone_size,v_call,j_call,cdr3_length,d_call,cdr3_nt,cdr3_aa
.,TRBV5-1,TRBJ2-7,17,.,TGCGCCAGCAGCTTGGAGGCTAGGCGGCCGGAGTTCTACGAGCAGTACTTC,CASSLEARRPEFYEQYF
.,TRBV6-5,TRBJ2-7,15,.,TGTGCCAGCAGTTACTCTTCCAGCGGGTGGCACGAGCAGTACTTC,CASSYSSSGWHEQYF
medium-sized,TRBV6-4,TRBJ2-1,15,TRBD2,TGTGCCAGCAGTGACTCGACTAGCGGGAGCAATGAGCAGTTCTTC,CASSDSTSGSNEQFF
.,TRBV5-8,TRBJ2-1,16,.,TGTGCCAGCAGCCCCCCACGAGCGGGCTTACTCGGTGAGCAGTTCTTC,CASSPPRAGLLGEQFF
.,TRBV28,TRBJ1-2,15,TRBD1,TGTGCCAGCAGTTCGCTTACAGGGGGCTACTATGGCTACACCTTC,CASSSLTGGYYGYTF
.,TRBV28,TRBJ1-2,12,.,TGTGCCACATGGGGGGGTGGTTGGGGCTACACCTTC,CATWGGGWGYTF
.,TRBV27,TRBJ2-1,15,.,TGTGCCAGCAGTTTTAGAAGCGTCTTGAATAATGAGCAGTTCTTC,CASSFRSVLNNEQFF
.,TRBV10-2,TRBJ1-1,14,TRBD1,TGCGCCAGCAGTGAGTATCCGTCAGGGGGCATAACTTTCTTT,CASSEYPSGGITFF
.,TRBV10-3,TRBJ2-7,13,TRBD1,TGTGCCATTTTGGGACAGCCCAGCTACGAGCAGTACTTC,CAILGQPSYEQYF
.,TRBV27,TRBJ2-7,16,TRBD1,TGTGCCAGCAGTCTCTCGCCAACAGGGGGTCACAGCGAGCAGTACTTC,CASSLSPTGGHSEQYF
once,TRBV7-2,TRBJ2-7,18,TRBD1,TGTGCCAGCAGCACGCGGGCATCCCGGGACAGGGTCTCCTACGAGCAGTACTTC,CASSTRASRDRVSYEQYF
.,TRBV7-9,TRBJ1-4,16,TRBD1,TGTGCCAGCAGCTGGAGAACGGACAGGGATAATGAAAAACTGTTTTTT,CASSWRTDRDNEKLFF
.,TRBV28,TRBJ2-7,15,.,TGTGCCAGCAGTCCCCCCGGTGAGGCGGCCTACGAGCAGTACTTC,CASSPPGEAAYEQYF
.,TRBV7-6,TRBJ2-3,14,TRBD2,TGTGCCAGCAGTAGAGCGGGGAGCACAGATACGCAGTATTTT,CASSRAGSTDTQYF
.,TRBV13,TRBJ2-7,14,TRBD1,TGTGCCAGCAGCTCCGGACAGGTTCCCTACGAGCAGTACTTC,CASSSGQVPYEQYF
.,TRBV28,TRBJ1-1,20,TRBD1,TGTGCCAGCAGTCCCCCACTTGGGCAGGGGGCCTCCCCTTATCACACTGAAGCTTTCTTT,CASSPPLGQGASPYHTEAFF
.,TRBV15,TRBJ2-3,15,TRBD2,TGTGCCACCAGCAGAACTAGCGGTAACACAGATACGCAGTATTTT,CATSRTSGNTDTQYF
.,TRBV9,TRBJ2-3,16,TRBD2,TGTGCCAGCAGCGCCGAGGGACTAGCGGCCACAGATACGCAGTATTTT,CASSAEGLAATDTQYF
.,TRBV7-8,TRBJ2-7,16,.,TGTGCCAGCAGCTTATTTCGGACAGGGAGGGGGTACGAGCAGTACTTC,CASSLFRTGRGYEQYF
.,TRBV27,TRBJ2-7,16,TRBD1,TGTGCCAGCAGTCCCCTCGGGGGACAGGGCTCCTACGAGCAGTACTTC,CASSPLGGQGSYEQYF
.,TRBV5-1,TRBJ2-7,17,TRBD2,TGCGCCAGCAGCCACCGACTAGCGGGAGCTCCTATGAACGAGCAGTACTTC,CASSHRLAGAPMNEQYF
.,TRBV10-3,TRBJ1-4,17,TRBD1,TGTGCCATCAGTGAGGGGGCCCCGGGACAGGGGAGAGAAAAACTGTTTTTT,CAISEGAPGQGREKLFF
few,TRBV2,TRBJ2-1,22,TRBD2,TGTGCCAGCTTACTCCTGGGGGTACCTGAGGGACTAGCGGGAGAGTCGTACAATGAGCAGTTCTTC,CASLLLGVPEGLAGESYNEQFF
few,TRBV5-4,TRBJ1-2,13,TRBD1,TGTGCCAGCAGCTCGACAGGGAACTATGGCTACACCTTC,CASSSTGNYGYTF
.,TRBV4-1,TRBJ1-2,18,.,TGCGCCAGCAGCCGTAGCCCCAGGACAGAGCAGGCCAACTATGGCTACACCTTC,CASSRSPRTEQANYGYTF
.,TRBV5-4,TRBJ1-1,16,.,TGTTTGAGTAGGCCAGCAGCTTGGGACACCTACACTGAAGCTTTCTTT,CLSRPAAWDTYTEAFF
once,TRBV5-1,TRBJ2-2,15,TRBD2,TGCGCCAGCGGTCCGAGCGGGAGACACACCGGGGAGCTGTTTTTT,CASGPSGRHTGELFF
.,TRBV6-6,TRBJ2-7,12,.,TGTGCCAGCAGTTACTCACAACAGGAGCAGTACTTC,CASSYSQQEQYF
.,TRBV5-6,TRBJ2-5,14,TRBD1,TGTGCCAGCAGCTTGGGGGACAGTGCGGAGACCCAGTACTTC,CASSLGDSAETQYF
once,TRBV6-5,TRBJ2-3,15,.,TGTGCCAGCAGACAAACGACTAGAGTGGCAGATACGCAGTATTTT,CASRQTTRVADTQYF
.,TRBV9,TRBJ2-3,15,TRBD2,TGTGCCAGCAGCGGACTTAGCGGGAGGGTGGATACGCAGTATTTT,CASSGLSGRVDTQYF
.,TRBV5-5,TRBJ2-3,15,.,TGTGCCAGCAGCTTGGCGTGGCAGTACACAGATACGCAGTATTTT,CASSLAWQYTDTQYF
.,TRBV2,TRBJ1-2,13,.,TGTGCCAGCACAACACCCACTAACTATGGCTACACCTTC,CASTTPTNYGYTF
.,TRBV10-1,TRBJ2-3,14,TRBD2,TGCGCCAGCAGCTTAGCGGGTACCACAGATACGCAGTATTTT,CASSLAGTTDTQYF
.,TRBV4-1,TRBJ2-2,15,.,TGCGCCAGCAGCCAGAACTACGCGAGGACCGGGGAGCTGTTTTTT,CASSQNYARTGELFF
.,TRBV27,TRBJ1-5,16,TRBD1,TGTGCCAGCAGTCCGTTCTTCCGGGACAGCTATCAGCCCCAGCATTTT,CASSPFFRDSYQPQHF
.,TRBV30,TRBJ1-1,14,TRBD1,TGTGCCTGGAGGAGTGGACAGGGATTGAGTGAAGCTTTCTTT,CAWRSGQGLSEAFF
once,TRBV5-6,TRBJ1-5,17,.,TGTGCCAGCAGCTGGGGGGGACGCATTCTGAAGAGTCAGCCCCAGCATTTT,CASSWGGRILKSQPQHF
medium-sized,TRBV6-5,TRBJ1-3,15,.,TGTGCCAGCAGTTACTCCCGGGGCTCTGGAAACACCATATATTTT,CASSYSRGSGNTIYF
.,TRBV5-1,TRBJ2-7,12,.,TGCGCCAGCAACGGGGGGCACAGCGAGCAGTACTTC,CASNGGHSEQYF
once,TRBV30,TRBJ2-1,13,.,TGTGCCTGGAGTGTTGTCCCGGACAATGAGCAGTTCTTC,CAWSVVPDNEQFF
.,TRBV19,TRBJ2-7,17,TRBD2,TGTGCCAGTAGTCCCCTCGAGGGGACTAGCGGGACCTACGAGCAGTACTTC,CASSPLEGTSGTYEQYF
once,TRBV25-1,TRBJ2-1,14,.,TGTGCCAGCAGTGAATTAGAACTAGTCAATGAGCAGTTCTTC,CASSELELVNEQFF
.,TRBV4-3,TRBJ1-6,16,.,TGCGCCAGCAGCCAGTTGACAGGCGCCTATAATTCACCCCTCCACTTT,CASSQLTGAYNSPLHF
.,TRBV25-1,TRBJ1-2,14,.,TGTGCCAGCAGTGATCTCTGGGGAGACTATGGCTACACCTTC,CASSDLWGDYGYTF
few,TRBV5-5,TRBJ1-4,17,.,TGTGCCAGCAGCTTTAATAGGAGGGTGGAAACTAATGAAAAACTGTTTTTT,CASSFNRRVETNEKLFF
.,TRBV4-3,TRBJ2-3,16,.,TGCGCCAGCGGCCGCCTATCCCGACAGAGCACAGATACGCAGTATTTT,CASGRLSRQSTDTQYF
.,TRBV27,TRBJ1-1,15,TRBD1,TGTGCCAGCAGCTTCGGGACAGGGGGGCACACTGAAGCTTTCTTT,CASSFGTGGHTEAFF
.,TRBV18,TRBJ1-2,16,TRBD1,TGTGCCAGCTCACCAAAGACAGGGGGGATTAGGAATGGCTACACCTTC,CASSPKTGGIRNGYTF
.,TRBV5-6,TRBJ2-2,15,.,TGTGCCAGCAGCTTGGCACAGTCTGAAACCGGGGAGCTGTTTTTT,CASSLAQSETGELFF
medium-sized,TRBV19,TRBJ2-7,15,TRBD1,TGTGCCAGTAAAGGCCCCGTGGGGACAGACTACGAGCAGTACTTC,CASKGPVGTDYEQYF
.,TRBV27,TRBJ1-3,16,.,TGTGCCAGCAGTCCCGGTGCAGGGGAAATTCTGGGCACCATATATTTT,CASSPGAGEILGTIYF
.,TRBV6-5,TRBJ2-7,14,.,TGTGCCAGCGCACGACTGGCAGAGACCCTCGAGCAGTACTTC,CASARLAETLEQYF
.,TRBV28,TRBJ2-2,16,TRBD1,TGTGCCAGCAGTTTGAGGGGACAGGGATTATCCGGGGAGCTGTTTTTT,CASSLRGQGLSGELFF
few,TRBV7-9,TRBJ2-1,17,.,TGTGCCAGCAGCTTAGGAGGATCGGGTACCCTCTACAATGAGCAGTTCTTC,CASSLGGSGTLYNEQFF
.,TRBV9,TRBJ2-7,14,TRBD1,TGTGCCAGCAGCCCAGGGGGACAGGGGTACGAGCAGTACTTC,CASSPGGQGYEQYF